Listed here are 25 T cell receptor beta chains from one sample, sequenced in a study of blood T cell repertoires in COVID-19. Produced via immunoSEQ multiplex PCR; TCRdb's table is partial and in-frame only. The data contain some 490,000 clones, roughly nine tenths of them singletons. The sample consisted of PBMCs or T cells enriched from blood (not recorded which). The receptor source for this set is a woman aged 55-70 years who had recovered from COVID-19.

The chain carries TRBV2 and TRBJ1-2; D gene ambiguous. The CDR3 spans 15 residues. Germline V gives CDR1 SNHLY, CDR2 FYNNEI. The V and J ends lost 0 bases and 1 base respectively, with 9 bases between them. CDR3 loop: CASSEAGGFNYGYTF. CDR3 coding DNA: TGTGCCAGCAGTGAAGCTGGAGGGTTTAACTATGGCTACACCTTC.

The chain is built from TRBV5-1 and TRBJ2-3; D is unresolved. This CDR3 region has 16 residues. The germline CDR1 and CDR2 sequences are SGHRS and YFSETQ. Trimming removed 0 bases from V and 2 bases from J, with 13 bases in between. This chain's CDR3 is CASSLATARNTDTQYF. The CDR3 bases are TGCGCCAGCAGCTTGGCAACTGCGAGGAACACAGATACGCAGTATTTT.

About this clone: Distinct nucleotide sequences in the sample also encode this CDR3. The chain has TRBV3-1 (or the pseudogene TRBV3-2) and TRBJ1-2; D gene uncertain. Germline CDR1 reads LGHDT; CDR2 reads YNNKEL (reference sequence). V lost 5 bases and J 0 bases, leaving 10 bases between the germline ends. CDR3 length: 14 amino acids. CDR3 nucleotides: TGTGCCAGCAGCTTACGAACGGCTAACTATGGCTACACCTTC. It codes for CASSLRTANYGYTF.

The V gene is TRBV18, the J gene TRBJ1-3; D is unclear. Deletions cut 4 bases from V and 1 base from J, with 8 bases between. The germline V gene encodes CDR1 KGHSH and CDR2 LQKENI. The length of the CDR3 is 14 residues. CDR3: CASSQRESGNTIYF. The CDR3 region has the DNA TGTGCCAGCTCACAAAGAGAGTCTGGAAACACCATATATTTT.

This clone was seen at least ten times. In the same sample, other DNA sequences code for this CDR3. The chain uses TRBV11-2 and TRBJ1-1; TRBD1 might be the D (5 bases). Germline V gene sequence: CDR1 SGHAT, CDR2 FQNNGV. CDR3 size: 14 residues. V was pared by 1 base and J by 1 base, with 7 bases between. CDR3 sequence reads: CASSLAGWNTEAFF. The DNA for the CDR3 is TGTGCCAGCAGCTTAGCAGGGTGGAACACTGAAGCTTTCTTT.

The CDR3 here is CASSFPESGGALGTDTQYF. CDR3 in DNA: TGTGCCAGCAGCTTCCCTGAAAGCGGGGGGGCTTTAGGCACAGATACGCAGTATTTT. The genes are TRBV11-3 and TRBJ2-3; TRBD2 matches at 10 bases. This CDR3 comprises 19 residues. The V gene's germline CDR1 is SGHNT and CDR2 YENEEA. After removal of 3 bases from V and 1 base from J, the junction contained 13 bases not matched to a gene.

The J gene is TRBJ1-1, the V gene TRBV12-3 or TRBV12-4; tentatively, D is TRBD1 (6 bases). With 3 bases removed from V and 8 bases from J, the gap between germline ends came to 10 bases. The CDR3 runs to 12 residues. CDR3 DNA: TGTGCCAGCAGTTTGTTTCAGGGGGAAGCTTTCTTT. Protein product: CASSLFQGEAFF.

The CDR3 DNA reads TGTGCCAGCAGTGACGGAGGGGTAGGTGAAAAACTGTTTTTT. Translated: CASSDGGVGEKLFF. This chain joins TRBV2 and TRBJ1-4; a possible D gene is TRBD1 (5 bases). The CDR3 sequence is 14 residues long. Germline V CDR1 and CDR2: SNHLY, FYNNEI. V lost 3 bases to trimming and J lost 7 bases, with 12 bases between them.

CDR3 sequence reads: CASSLAGSGQQYV. In nucleotides, the CDR3 is TGTGCCAGCAGCCTAGCGGGGTCTGGGCAGCAGTACGTC. The rearrangement joins TRBV14 to TRBJ2-7; TRBD2 aligns across 8 bases. The CDR3 is 13 amino acids. V gave up 4 bases and J gave up 8 bases; unmatched junction bases: 7. The germline V gene encodes CDR1 SGHDN and CDR2 FVKESK.

The gene calls are TRBV7-9 and TRBJ2-7, with D possibly being TRBD1 (5 bases). The CDR3 runs to 12 residues. Trimming removed 5 bases at V and 6 bases at J, with 11 bases between. In germline, CDR1 is SEHNR, CDR2 FQNEAQ (reference sequence). CDR3 coding DNA: TGTGCCAGCAGCCGGCAGGGAAGCGAGCAGTACTTC. This gives the protein CASSRQGSEQYF.

The chain links TRBV19 to TRBJ2-3, with D possibly being TRBD1 (5 bases). The CDR3 is made up of 15 amino acids. CDR1 and CDR2 from the germline V gene are LNHDA and SQIVND (reference sequence). The V and J ends lost 7 bases and 3 bases respectively, with 17 bases between them. The chain's CDR3 is CASTDLLAGTDTQYF. The CDR3 DNA is TGTGCCAGTACCGATTTATTGGCAGGGACAGATACGCAGTATTTT.

The V gene is TRBV11-2, the J gene TRBJ2-1; D uncertain. Germline CDR1 reads SGHAT; CDR2 reads FQNNGV. The CDR3 totals 14 residues. The ends were cut back, 3 bases at V and 0 bases at J, with 6 bases in the middle. The CDR3 sequence: CASSLRLSYNEQFF. CDR3 in DNA: TGTGCCAGCAGCTTGAGGCTCTCCTACAATGAGCAGTTCTTC.

The chain joins TRBV29-1 to TRBJ1-1, with D maybe TRBD1 (5 bases). The germline CDR1 and CDR2 sequences are SQVTM and ANQGSEA. With 7 bases removed from V and 0 bases from J, the gap between germline ends came to 21 bases. The CDR3 has 16 amino acids. Here the CDR3 reads CSAERGFGLLNTEAFF. The CDR3 nucleotides are TGCAGCGCCGAAAGGGGTTTCGGCCTTTTGAACACTGAAGCTTTCTTT.

V gene TRBV5-1 combines with J gene TRBJ2-3; 9 bases are a match to TRBD2. Germline lookup yields CDR1 SGHRS and CDR2 YFSETQ. Germline trimming cut 0 bases from V and 5 bases from J; bases unmatched to any gene: 7. This CDR3 spans 16 amino acids. CDR3 residues: CASSLAAGGVRDTQYF. The CDR3 coding sequence is TGCGCCAGCAGCTTGGCCGCGGGAGGGGTTAGAGATACGCAGTATTTT.

The DNA for the CDR3 is TGTGCCAGCAGCTTGGGCACTACAGATACGCAGTATTTT. This encodes CASSLGTTDTQYF. This chain joins TRBV5-6 and TRBJ2-3, with unresolved D. Looked up from germline, CDR1 is SGHDT and CDR2 is YYEEEE. This CDR3 spans 13 amino acids. V was cut by 0 bases and J by 3 bases, with 5 bases left in between.

The chain uses TRBV3-1 (or the pseudogene TRBV3-2) and TRBJ2-2; TRBD1 matches at 8 bases. This CDR3 has 15 amino acids. From germline, CDR1 is LGHDT and CDR2 YNNKEL (reference sequence). Trimming removed 8 bases from V and 3 bases from J; junction bases left unmatched: 8. This CDR3 is CASATGGLYTGELFF. CDR3 DNA sequence: TGTGCCAGCGCCACAGGGGGACTCTACACCGGGGAGCTGTTTTTT.

The chain employs TRBV3-1 (or the pseudogene TRBV3-2) and TRBJ2-7, with 8 bases lining up with TRBD1. Germline CDR1 and CDR2: LGHDT and YNNKEL (reference sequence). V lost 3 bases and J lost 4; bases outside the gene matches: 8. This CDR3 has 15 residues. The CDR3 DNA reads as TGTGCCAGCAGCCAGCAGGGGGCCGCCGGGTACGAGCAGTACTTC. Translation gives CASSQQGAAGYEQYF.

The genes are TRBV2 and TRBJ2-2; D perhaps matches TRBD2 (6 bases). This CDR3 has 15 residues. Germline V gene data show CDR1 as SNHLY and CDR2 as FYNNEI. The V and J ends lost 10 bases and 4 bases respectively, with 19 bases between them. CDR3 sequence reads: CAIDEGGESTGELFF. The DNA for the CDR3 is TGTGCCATCGACGAGGGCGGGGAGAGCACCGGGGAGCTGTTTTTT.

The V gene is TRBV20-1, the J gene TRBJ1-1; D call uncertain. Germline lookup yields CDR1 DFQATT and CDR2 SNEGSKA (reference sequence). V lost 0 bases and J 8 bases, leaving 4 bases between the germline ends. The CDR3 runs 10 residues. In DNA form, the CDR3 reads TGCAGTGCTAGAGATCTCGAAGCTTTCTTT. It translates to CSARDLEAFF.

This sequence joins TRBV27 and TRBJ1-6, with D maybe TRBD1 (5 bases). V dropped 10 bases and J dropped 7 bases, with 14 bases sitting between them. The CDR3 is 13 amino acids. Germline CDR1 and CDR2: MNHEY and SMNVEV (reference sequence). In DNA form, the CDR3 reads TGTGCCACCTCCACCGGGGGAAATTCACCCCTCCACTTT. Translation gives CATSTGGNSPLHF.

V and J are TRBV7-9 and TRBJ1-6; D possibly corresponds to TRBD1 (5 bases). Germline-derived CDR1 and CDR2 are SEHNR and FQNEAQ (reference sequence). Between the trimmed V and J ends, which lost 5 bases and 11 bases, there was a span of 10 bases. The CDR3 consists of 12 residues. In DNA form, the CDR3 reads TGTGCCAGCAGCCAGGGTAGAACACCCCTCCACTTT. Its translation: CASSQGRTPLHF.

V and J are TRBV20-1 and TRBJ2-3; D is undetermined. Germline CDR1 reads DFQATT; CDR2 reads SNEGSKA (reference sequence). The V and J ends lost 2 bases and 2 bases respectively, with 2 bases between them. The CDR3 has 11 amino acids. The CDR3 region is CSARHTDTQYF. The CDR3 bases are TGCAGTGCTAGACACACAGATACGCAGTATTTT.

Here the CDR3 reads CATRDRSYEQYV. The CDR3, as DNA: TGCGCCACCCGGGACAGATCCTACGAGCAGTACGTC. This sequence joins TRBV10-2 and TRBJ2-7; 7 bases line up with TRBD1. The CDR3 runs 12 residues. V was clipped by 10 bases and J by 1 base; unmatched bases: 4. Germline CDR1 WSHSY, CDR2 SAAADI.

CDR3 protein: CSVSGTGAGETQYF. The CDR3 region has the DNA TGCAGCGTTTCAGGGACAGGGGCGGGAGAGACCCAGTACTTC. The chain is built from TRBV29-1 and TRBJ2-5, with 10 bases lining up with TRBD1. The CDR3 spans 14 residues. Trimming took 5 bases from V and 4 from J; bases not matched to a gene: 7. Looked up from germline, CDR1 is SQVTM and CDR2 is ANQGSEA.

The chain has TRBV28 and TRBJ1-3, with TRBD1 identical over 7 bases. V shed 3 bases and J 0 bases; nucleotides not matched to a gene: 2. Germline values: CDR1 MDHEN, CDR2 SYDVKM. The CDR3 loop spans 15 amino acids. The CDR3 DNA sequence: TGTGCCAGCAGTTTCACAGGGGTCTCTGGAAACACCATATATTTT. This gives the protein CASSFTGVSGNTIYF.